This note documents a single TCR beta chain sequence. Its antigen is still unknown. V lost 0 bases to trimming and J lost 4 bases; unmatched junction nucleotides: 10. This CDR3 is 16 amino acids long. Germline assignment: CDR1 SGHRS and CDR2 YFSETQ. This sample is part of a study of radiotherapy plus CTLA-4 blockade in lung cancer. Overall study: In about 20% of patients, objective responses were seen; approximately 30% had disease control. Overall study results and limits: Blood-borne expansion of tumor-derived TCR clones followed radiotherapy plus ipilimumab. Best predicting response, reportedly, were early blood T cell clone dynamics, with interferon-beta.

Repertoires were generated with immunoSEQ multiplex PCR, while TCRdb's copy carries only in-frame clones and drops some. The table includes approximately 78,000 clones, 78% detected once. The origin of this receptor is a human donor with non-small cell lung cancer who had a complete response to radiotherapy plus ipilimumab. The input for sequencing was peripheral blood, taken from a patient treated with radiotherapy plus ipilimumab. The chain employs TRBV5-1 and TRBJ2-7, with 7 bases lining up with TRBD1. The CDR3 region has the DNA TGCGCCAGCAGCTTGGGGTCGGGCAGGGGGAATTACGAGCAGTACTTC. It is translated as CASSLGSGRGNYEQYF.